The text below deals with one T cell receptor beta chain. The sample belongs to a study of T cell changes during pregnancy in multiple sclerosis. The protocol was immunoSEQ multiplex PCR, while the TCRdb copy is restricted to in-frame clones and leaves out a portion. This sample yields tens of thousands of clones, of which about nine tenths are seen a single time; roughly 2.5% belongs to the top ten. Looked up from germline, CDR1 is SGHRS and CDR2 is YFSETQ. The V end lost 0 bases, the J end lost 4 bases, and 13 bases lay between the germline ends. CDR3 size: 15 residues. The sequenced sample was peripheral blood, obtained in the first trimester of pregnancy. This clonotype originated in a female donor with multiple sclerosis, enrolled in a pregnancy study. The chain couples TRBV5-1 to TRBJ1-1, with D uncertain. The DNA of the CDR3 is TGCGCCAGCAGCTTGGGTCTAACCTCGGGCACTGAAGCTTTCTTT. Protein product: CASSLGLTSGTEAFF. The full variable domain, completed using reference TRBV5-1 and TRBJ1-1, is KAGVTQTPRYLIKTRGQQVTLSCSPISGHRSVSWYQQTPGQGLQFLFEYFSETQRNKGNFPGRFSGRQFSNSRSEMNVSTLELGDSALYLCASSLGLTSGTEAFFGQGTRLTVV.